The T cell receptor (beta chain) under discussion was sequenced for a study of blood T cell repertoires in COVID-19. Per germline, CDR1 SEHNR and CDR2 FQNEAQ (reference sequence). This CDR3 is built from 15 residues. V was shortened by 6 bases and J by 1 base, with 13 bases between the two germline ends. Profiling relied on immunoSEQ multiplex PCR, and the TCRdb table lists in-frame clones only, not all of them. The data contain 200,000 to 250,000 clones, about 90% of them seen just once; the ten biggest clones take up 9.5% to 15%. The chain uses TRBV7-9 and TRBJ2-1; perhaps TRBD2 as D (6 bases). The clonotype originates from a young woman who had recovered from COVID-19. The sample consisted of peripheral blood. The CDR3, as DNA: TGTGCCAGCAGTCTTGGGACTGATTCCTACAATGAGCAGTTCTTC. Translated, it gives CASSLGTDSYNEQFF.